This entry features one T cell receptor (beta chain) sequence. This sample stems from a study of blood T cell repertoires in COVID-19. Some clones are missing from TCRdb's copy, which holds only in-frame ones; the method was immunoSEQ multiplex PCR. The repertoire includes a few hundred thousand clones, roughly 90% of them detected once, and 3.5% to 5% sits in the top ten. CDR3 size: 14 residues. Per the germline V gene, CDR1 is SGHTA and CDR2 is FQGNSA. The V gene end was trimmed by 1 base and the J gene end by 5 bases; junction bases not matched to a gene: 1. This sequence was found in a woman between 18 and 30 years old with acute COVID-19. Source material: PBMCs or T cells enriched from blood (not recorded which). The V call is TRBV7-2, the J call TRBJ2-3; 9 bases are a match to TRBD1. The CDR3 region is CASSLGQGEDTQYF. The CDR3 DNA reads as TGTGCCAGCAGCTTAGGACAGGGGGAAGATACGCAGTATTTT.